This T cell receptor beta chain stems from a study of T cell repertoires in cytomegalovirus infection. Overall study context: Indications came from public TCR beta signatures; they pointed to CMV infection and to a matching HLA type. Study-wide results and caveats: CMV-specific TCR beta clonotypes restricted by HLA-C dominated the ex vivo response. Cumulative public TCR beta family frequency identified CMV carriers with the relevant HLA.

This clonotype was seen a few times. Its antigen is not known. TCRdb recomputed calls from the reads with MiXCR, one row per CDR3 protein. The sample yields roughly 500,000 distinct CDR3 sequences, roughly a third seen once. V was clipped by 2 bases and J by 0 bases, with 13 bases between them. CDR1 and CDR2 (germline): MNHEY, SVGEGT. There are 16 residues in the CDR3. The sample consisted of cultured PBMCs, taken from culture after CMV antigen stimulation. The TCR originated in a human donor in good health (CMV status not recorded). Some clones in this sample may be carry-over from other donors' samples. The chain couples TRBV6-2 or TRBV6-3 to TRBJ2-5; no clear D. In DNA, the CDR3 is TGTGCCAGCAGTTACGGCGGTGAACTCTACCAAGAGACCCAGTACTTC. Translating gives CASSYGGELYQETQYF.